This record looks at one TCR beta chain sequence and its context. The target antigen is unknown. CDR1 is ENHRY, CDR2 SYGVKD, per germline. This CDR3 spans 16 amino acids. Trimming took 0 bases from V and 4 from J, leaving 16 bases between them. The sample comes from a study of cytomegalovirus exposure and HLA in healthy donors. Study results and limitations: Rare TCR sequences predominated, though certain public TCRs were found in many donors. Among the CMV-associated chains, a few were confirmed in vitro as specific for CMV antigens. An observed cluster of highly shared sequence variants was recorded as a likely sequencing artifact. Relative to the approximately 660-donor mean, N-insertions were reportedly fewer in an Asian-associated ancestry cluster in a later analysis.

60 Vbeta and 13 Jbeta primers were used in PCR. Profiled with immunoSEQ multiplex PCR; TCRdb holds only in-frame clones, not every one. This repertoire shows approximately 180,000 clones, more than 75% found once; its top ten account for roughly 1.5%. V usage is TRBV10-3 and J usage is TRBJ2-7, with D possibly matching TRBD1 (7 bases). The clonotype originates from a woman between 45 and 60 years old in good health and CMV-seronegative. Sequencing input: PBMCs. The DNA of the CDR3 is TGTGCCATCAGTGAGTCGACCAGGGGGGCAACGTACGAGCAGTACTTC. Translated: CAISESTRGATYEQYF.